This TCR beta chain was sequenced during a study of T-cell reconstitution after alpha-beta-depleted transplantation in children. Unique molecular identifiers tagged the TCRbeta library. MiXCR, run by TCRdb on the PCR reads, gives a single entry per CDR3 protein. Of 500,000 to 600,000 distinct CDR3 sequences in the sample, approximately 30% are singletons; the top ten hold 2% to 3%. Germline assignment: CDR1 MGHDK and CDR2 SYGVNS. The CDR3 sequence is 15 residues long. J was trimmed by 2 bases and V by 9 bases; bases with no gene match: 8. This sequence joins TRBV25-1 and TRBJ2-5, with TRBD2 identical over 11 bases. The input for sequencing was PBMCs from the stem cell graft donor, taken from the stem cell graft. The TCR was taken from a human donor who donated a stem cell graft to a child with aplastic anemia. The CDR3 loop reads CASSTGLAVQETQYF. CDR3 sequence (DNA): TGTGCCAGTTCCACGGGACTAGCGGTACAAGAGACCCAGTACTTC.